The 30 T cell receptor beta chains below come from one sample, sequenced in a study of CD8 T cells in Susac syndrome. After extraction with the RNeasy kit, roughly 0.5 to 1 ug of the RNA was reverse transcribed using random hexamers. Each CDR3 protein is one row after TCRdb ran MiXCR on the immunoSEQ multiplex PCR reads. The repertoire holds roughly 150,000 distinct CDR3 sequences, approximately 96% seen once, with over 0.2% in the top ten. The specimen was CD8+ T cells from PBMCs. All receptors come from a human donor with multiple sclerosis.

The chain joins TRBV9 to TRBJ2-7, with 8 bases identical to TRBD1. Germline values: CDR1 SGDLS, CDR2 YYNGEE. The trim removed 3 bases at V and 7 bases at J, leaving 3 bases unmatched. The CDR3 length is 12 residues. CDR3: CASSGRDREQYF. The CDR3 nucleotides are TGTGCCAGCAGCGGCCGGGACAGGGAGCAGTACTTC. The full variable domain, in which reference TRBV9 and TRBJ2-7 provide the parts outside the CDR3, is DSGVTQTPKHLITATGQRVTLRCSPRSGDLSVYWYQQSLDQGLQFLIQYYNGEERAKGNILERFSAQQFPDLHSELNLSSLELGDSALYFCASSGRDREQYFGPGTRLTVT.

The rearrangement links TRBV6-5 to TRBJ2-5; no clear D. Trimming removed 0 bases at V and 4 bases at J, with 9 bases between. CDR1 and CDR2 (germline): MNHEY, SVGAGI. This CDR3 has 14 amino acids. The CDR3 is CASSYSGQGETQYF. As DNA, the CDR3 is TGTGCCAGCAGTTACTCCGGGCAAGGAGAGACCCAGTACTTC.

CDR3 amino acids: CASSPQGSGNTEAFF. The CDR3 nucleotides are TGTGCCAGCAGTCCCCAGGGTTCGGGGAACACTGAAGCTTTCTTT. The chain has TRBV27 and TRBJ1-1, with D possibly being TRBD1 (5 bases). V was clipped by 5 bases and J by 1 base, with 14 bases between them. Germline assignment: CDR1 MNHEY and CDR2 SMNVEV (reference sequence). The CDR3 has 15 residues.

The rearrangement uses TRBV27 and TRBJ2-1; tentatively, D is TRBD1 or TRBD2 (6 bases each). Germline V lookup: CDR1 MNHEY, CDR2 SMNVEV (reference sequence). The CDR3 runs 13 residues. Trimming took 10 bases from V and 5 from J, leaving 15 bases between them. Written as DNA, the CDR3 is TGTGCCACCCTAGGGGGGCTCCACAATGAGCAGTTCTTC. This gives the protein CATLGGLHNEQFF.

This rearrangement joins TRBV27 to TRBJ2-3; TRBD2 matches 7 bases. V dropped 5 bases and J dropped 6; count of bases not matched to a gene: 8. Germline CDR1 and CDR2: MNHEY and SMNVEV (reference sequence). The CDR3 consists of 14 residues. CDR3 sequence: CASSSSGSRDTQYF. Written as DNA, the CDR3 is TGTGCCAGCAGTAGTAGCGGGTCGCGGGATACGCAGTATTTT.

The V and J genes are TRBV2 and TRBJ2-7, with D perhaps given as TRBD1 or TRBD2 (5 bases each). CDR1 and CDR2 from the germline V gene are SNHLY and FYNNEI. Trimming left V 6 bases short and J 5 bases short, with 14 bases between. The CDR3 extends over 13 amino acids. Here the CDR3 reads CASSAPGRNEQYF. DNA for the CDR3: TGTGCCAGCAGCGCTCCGGGACGGAACGAGCAGTACTTC.

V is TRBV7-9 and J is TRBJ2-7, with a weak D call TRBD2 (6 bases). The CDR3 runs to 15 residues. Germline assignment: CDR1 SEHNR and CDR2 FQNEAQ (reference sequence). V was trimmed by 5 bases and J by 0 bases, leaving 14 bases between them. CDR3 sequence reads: CASSTRDRRSYEQYF. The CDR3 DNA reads TGTGCCAGCAGCACGCGGGACCGCCGCTCCTACGAGCAGTACTTC. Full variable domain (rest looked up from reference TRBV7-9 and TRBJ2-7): DTGVSQNPRHKITKRGQNVTFRCDPISEHNRLYWYRQTLGQGPEFLTYFQNEAQLEKSRLLSDRFSAERPKGSFSTLEIQRTEQGDSAMYLCASSTRDRRSYEQYFGPGTRLTVT.

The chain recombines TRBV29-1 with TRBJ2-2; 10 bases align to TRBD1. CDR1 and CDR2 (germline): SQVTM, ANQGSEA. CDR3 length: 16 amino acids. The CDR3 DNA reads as TGCACCCTCGACACGGGACAGGGGACGAACACCGGGGAGCTGTTTTTT. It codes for CTLDTGQGTNTGELFF.

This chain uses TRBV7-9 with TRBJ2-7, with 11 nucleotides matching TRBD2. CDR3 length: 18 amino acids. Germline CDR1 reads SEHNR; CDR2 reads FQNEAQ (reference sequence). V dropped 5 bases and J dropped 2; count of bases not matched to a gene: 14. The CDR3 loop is CASSTPSASGGRPYEQYF. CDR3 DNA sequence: TGTGCCAGCAGCACACCCTCGGCTAGCGGGGGGCGTCCCTACGAGCAGTACTTC.

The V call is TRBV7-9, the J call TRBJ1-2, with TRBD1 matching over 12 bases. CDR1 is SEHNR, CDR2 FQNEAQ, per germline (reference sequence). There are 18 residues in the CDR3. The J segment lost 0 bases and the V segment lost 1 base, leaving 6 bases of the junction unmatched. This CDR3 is CASSLGSGQGAANYGYTF. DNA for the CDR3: TGTGCCAGCAGCTTAGGCTCGGGACAGGGGGCCGCTAACTATGGCTACACCTTC.

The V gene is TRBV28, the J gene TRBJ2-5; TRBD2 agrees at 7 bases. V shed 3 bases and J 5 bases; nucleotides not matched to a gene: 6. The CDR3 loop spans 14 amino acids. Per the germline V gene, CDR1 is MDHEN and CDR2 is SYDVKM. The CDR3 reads CASSFPGGEETQYF. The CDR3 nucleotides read TGTGCCAGCAGTTTTCCGGGGGGTGAGGAGACCCAGTACTTC.

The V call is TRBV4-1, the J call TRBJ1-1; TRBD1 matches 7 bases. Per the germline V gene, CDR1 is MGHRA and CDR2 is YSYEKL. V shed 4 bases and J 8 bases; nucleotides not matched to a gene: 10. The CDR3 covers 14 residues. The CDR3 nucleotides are TGCGCCAGCAGCCTTTCGCAGGGGGGGAAAGAAGCTTTCTTT. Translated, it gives CASSLSQGGKEAFF.

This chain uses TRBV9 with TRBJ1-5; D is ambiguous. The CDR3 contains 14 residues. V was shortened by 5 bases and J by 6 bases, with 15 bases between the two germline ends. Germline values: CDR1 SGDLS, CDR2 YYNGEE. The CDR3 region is CASSSSLGGQPQHF. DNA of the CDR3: TGTGCCAGCAGTAGTAGCTTAGGTGGTCAGCCCCAGCATTTT.

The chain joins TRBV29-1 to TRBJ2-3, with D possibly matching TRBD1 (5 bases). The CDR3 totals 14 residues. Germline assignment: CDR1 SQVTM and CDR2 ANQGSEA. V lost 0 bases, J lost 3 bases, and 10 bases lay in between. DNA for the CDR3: TGCAGCGTTGAAGACCCGACAGCAACAGATACGCAGTATTTT. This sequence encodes CSVEDPTATDTQYF.

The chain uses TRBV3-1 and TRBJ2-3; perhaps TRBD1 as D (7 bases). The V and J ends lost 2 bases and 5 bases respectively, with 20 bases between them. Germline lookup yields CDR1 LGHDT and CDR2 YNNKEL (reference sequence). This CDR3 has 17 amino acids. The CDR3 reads CASSQPGGISNKDTQYF. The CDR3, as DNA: TGTGCCAGCAGCCAACCAGGGGGGATCTCTAATAAAGATACGCAGTATTTT.

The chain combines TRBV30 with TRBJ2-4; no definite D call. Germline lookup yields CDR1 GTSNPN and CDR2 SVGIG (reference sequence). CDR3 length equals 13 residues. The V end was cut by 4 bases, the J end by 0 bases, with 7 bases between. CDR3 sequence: CAWTELAKNIQYF. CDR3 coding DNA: TGTGCCTGGACGGAGCTAGCCAAAAACATTCAGTACTTC.

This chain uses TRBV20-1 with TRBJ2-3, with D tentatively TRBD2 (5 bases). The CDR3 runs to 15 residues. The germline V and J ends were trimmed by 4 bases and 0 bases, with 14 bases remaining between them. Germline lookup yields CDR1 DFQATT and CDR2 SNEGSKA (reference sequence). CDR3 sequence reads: CSATPGWTSTDTQYF. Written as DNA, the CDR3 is TGCAGTGCTACCCCGGGCTGGACTAGCACAGATACGCAGTATTTT.

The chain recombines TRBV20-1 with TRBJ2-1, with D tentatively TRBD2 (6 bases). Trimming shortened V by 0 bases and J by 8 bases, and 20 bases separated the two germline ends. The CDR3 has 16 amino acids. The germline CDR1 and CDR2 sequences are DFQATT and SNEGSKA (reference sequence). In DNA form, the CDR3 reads TGCAGTGCTAGAGATAGAACGCAGGAAGGAGGGGATGAGCAGTTCTTC. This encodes CSARDRTQEGGDEQFF.

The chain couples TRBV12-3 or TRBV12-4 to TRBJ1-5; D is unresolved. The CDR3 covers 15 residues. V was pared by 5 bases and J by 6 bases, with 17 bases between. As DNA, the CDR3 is TGTGCCAGCAGTCCGGAGGGCGGGCTTGCTCAGCCCCAGCATTTT. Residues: CASSPEGGLAQPQHF.

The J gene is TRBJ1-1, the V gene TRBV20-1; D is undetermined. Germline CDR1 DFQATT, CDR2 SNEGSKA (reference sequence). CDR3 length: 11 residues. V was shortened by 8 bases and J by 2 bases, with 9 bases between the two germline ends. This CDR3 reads CSWSLNTEAFF. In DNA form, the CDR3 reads TGCAGTTGGAGTCTAAACACTGAAGCTTTCTTT.

The CDR3 DNA sequence: TGTGCCAGCAGCCCTGCCATTGCCTACGAGCAGTACTTC. Protein sequence: CASSPAIAYEQYF. The chain uses TRBV2 and TRBJ2-7; D ambiguous. Trimming removed 6 bases from V and 2 bases from J, with 11 bases in between. The CDR3 extends over 13 amino acids. Germline CDR1 and CDR2: SNHLY and FYNNEI.

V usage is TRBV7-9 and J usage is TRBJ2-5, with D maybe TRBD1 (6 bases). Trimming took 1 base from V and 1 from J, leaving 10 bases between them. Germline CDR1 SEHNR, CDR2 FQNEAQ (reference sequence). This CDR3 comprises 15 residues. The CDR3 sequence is CASSLVRGGQETQYF. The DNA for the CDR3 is TGTGCCAGCAGCTTAGTCAGAGGGGGCCAAGAGACCCAGTACTTC.

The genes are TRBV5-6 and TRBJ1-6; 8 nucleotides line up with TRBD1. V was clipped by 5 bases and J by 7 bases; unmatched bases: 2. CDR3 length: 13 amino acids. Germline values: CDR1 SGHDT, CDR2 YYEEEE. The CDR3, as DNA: TGTGCCAGCAGGTACAGGGGGAATTCACCCCTCCACTTT. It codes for CASRYRGNSPLHF.

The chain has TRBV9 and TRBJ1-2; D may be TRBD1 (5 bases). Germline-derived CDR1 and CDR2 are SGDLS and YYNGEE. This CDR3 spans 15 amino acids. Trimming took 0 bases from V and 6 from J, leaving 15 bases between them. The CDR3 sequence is CASSVARGPRDGYTF. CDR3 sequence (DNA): TGTGCCAGCAGCGTAGCTCGGGGCCCTAGAGATGGCTACACCTTC.

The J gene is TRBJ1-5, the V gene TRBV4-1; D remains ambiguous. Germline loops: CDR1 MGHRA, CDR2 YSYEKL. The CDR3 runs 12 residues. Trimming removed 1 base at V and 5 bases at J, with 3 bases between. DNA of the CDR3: TGCGCCAGCAGCCAAGGGGATCAGCCCCAGCATTTT. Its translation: CASSQGDQPQHF.

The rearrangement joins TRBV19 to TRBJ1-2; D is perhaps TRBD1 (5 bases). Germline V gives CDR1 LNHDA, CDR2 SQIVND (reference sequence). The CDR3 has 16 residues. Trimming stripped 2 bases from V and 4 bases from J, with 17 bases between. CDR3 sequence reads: CASSIPLGGSSYGYTF. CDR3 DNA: TGTGCCAGTAGTATACCCCTCGGGGGTTCCAGCTATGGCTACACCTTC.

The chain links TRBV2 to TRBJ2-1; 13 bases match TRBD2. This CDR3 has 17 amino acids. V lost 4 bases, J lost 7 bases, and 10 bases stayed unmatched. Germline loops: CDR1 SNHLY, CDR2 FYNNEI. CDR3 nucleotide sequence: TGTGCCAGCAGTGGGACTCCGACTAGCGGGGGGTGGAATGAGCAGTTCTTC. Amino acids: CASSGTPTSGGWNEQFF.

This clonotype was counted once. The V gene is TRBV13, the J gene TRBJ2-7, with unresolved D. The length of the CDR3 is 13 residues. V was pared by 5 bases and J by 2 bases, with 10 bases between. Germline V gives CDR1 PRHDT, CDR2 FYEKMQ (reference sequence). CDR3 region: CASSKDGPYEQYF. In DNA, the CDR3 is TGTGCCAGCAGCAAGGACGGACCCTACGAGCAGTACTTC. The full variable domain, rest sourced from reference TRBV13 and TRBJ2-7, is AAGVIQSPRHLIKEKRETATLKCYPIPRHDTVYWYQQGPGQDPQFLISFYEKMQSDKGSIPDRFSAQQFSDYHSELNMSSLELGDSALYFCASSKDGPYEQYFGPGTRLTVT.

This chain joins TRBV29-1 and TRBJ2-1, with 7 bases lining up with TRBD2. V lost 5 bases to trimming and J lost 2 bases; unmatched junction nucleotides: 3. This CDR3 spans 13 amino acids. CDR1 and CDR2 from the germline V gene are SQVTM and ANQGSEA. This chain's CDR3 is CSVLSGAYNEQFF. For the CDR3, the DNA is TGCAGCGTTTTGAGCGGGGCCTACAATGAGCAGTTCTTC.

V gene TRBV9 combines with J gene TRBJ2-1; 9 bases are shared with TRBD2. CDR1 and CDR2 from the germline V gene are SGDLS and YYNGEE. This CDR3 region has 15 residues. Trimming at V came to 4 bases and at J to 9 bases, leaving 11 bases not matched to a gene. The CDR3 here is CASSPSGGGAREQFF. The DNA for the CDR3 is TGTGCCAGCAGCCCCTCGGGCGGGGGGGCCCGTGAGCAGTTCTTC.